This T cell receptor beta chain was observed in a study of T cells in Graves' hyperthyroidism and ophthalmopathy. Regarding the study as a whole: For ophthalmopathy, model prediction preceded onset by a median roughly 6.2 months. Blood also contained most expanded thyroid clonotypes above 0.001. Patients with ophthalmopathy were separated from those with stable hyperthyroidism by a 13 V-J model.

This clonotype has a count of ten or more. Antigen specificity is unknown. The PBMCs had their origin in approximately 10 ml of fresh peripheral blood. Germline values: CDR1 ENHRY, CDR2 SYGVKD. This CDR3 region has 16 residues. With V trimmed by 9 bases and J by 6 bases, 11 bases remained unmatched. RNA transcripts provided the source from which TCR beta CDR3 regions were amplified. Initially, a first-round RT-PCR of the TCR CDR3 employed the HTBI primer set. MiXCR, applied by TCRdb to the multiplex PCR reads, yields one record per CDR3 protein. Of around 300,000 distinct CDR3 sequences in the sample, 13% were seen once.

This chain connects TRBV10-3 to TRBJ2-2; 12 positions agree with TRBD2. The sequence came from a woman under 40 with Graves' hyperthyroidism that later progressed to Graves' ophthalmopathy. The material sequenced was blood. CDR3 nucleotide sequence: TGTGCCATTATGACTAGCGGGAGCGCCATCTCCGGGGAGCTGTTTTTT. Amino acids: CAIMTSGSAISGELFF.